A selection of T cell receptor beta chains follows, all from one sample in a study of cytomegalovirus exposure and HLA in healthy donors. Sequenced by immunoSEQ multiplex PCR; TCRdb stores in-frame clones only, minus some. The profile shows approximately 150,000 clones, 84% of them singletons. What was sequenced was PBMCs. Receptors were obtained from a man younger than 40 in good health and CMV-seropositive. CDR3s include the opening cysteine and the closing phenylalanine or tryptophan. Each record gives: J gene, clone size, D gene, V gene, CDR3 DNA, CDR3 protein. A D gene is named only where the DNA matches it firmly. Where a row states a size, it is once, few, many or the class of an expanded clone; other rows omit it.

j_call: TRBJ1-5; clone_size: .; d_call: .; v_call: TRBV28; cdr3_nt: TGTGCCAGCAGTTTATGGGACACCGCCGGGCCCCAGCATTTT; cdr3_aa: CASSLWDTAGPQHF
j_call: TRBJ1-1; clone_size: .; d_call: TRBD1; v_call: TRBV5-1; cdr3_nt: TGCGCCAGCAGCTTGGAAGGACAGGGTGCGAACACTGAAGCTTTCTTT; cdr3_aa: CASSLEGQGANTEAFF
j_call: TRBJ1-5; clone_size: few; d_call: TRBD1; v_call: TRBV29-1; cdr3_nt: TGCAGCGTTGGGGACAGAAGCAATCAGCCCCAGCATTTT; cdr3_aa: CSVGDRSNQPQHF
j_call: TRBJ2-1; clone_size: once; d_call: TRBD1; v_call: TRBV5-5; cdr3_nt: TGTGCCAGCGGAACCGGGACAGGGGAGTATGAGCAGTTCTTC; cdr3_aa: CASGTGTGEYEQFF
j_call: TRBJ2-7; clone_size: .; d_call: TRBD1; v_call: TRBV5-6; cdr3_nt: TGTGCCAGCAGCTTGGCCGTTTACAGGGGGCTTCGGGAGCAGTACTTC; cdr3_aa: CASSLAVYRGLREQYF
j_call: TRBJ2-3; clone_size: .; d_call: .; v_call: TRBV18; cdr3_nt: TGTGCCAGCTCCCCGAGCACAGATACGCAGTATTTT; cdr3_aa: CASSPSTDTQYF
j_call: TRBJ1-3; clone_size: .; d_call: .; v_call: TRBV30; cdr3_nt: TGTGCCTGGGACACCTCTCTGGGAAACACCATATATTTT; cdr3_aa: CAWDTSLGNTIYF
j_call: TRBJ2-2; clone_size: once; d_call: .; v_call: TRBV4-3; cdr3_nt: TGCGCCAGCAGCCAAGATGGGGGGTCCACCGGGGAGCTGTTTTTT; cdr3_aa: CASSQDGGSTGELFF
j_call: TRBJ2-1; clone_size: .; d_call: TRBD2; v_call: TRBV5-1; cdr3_nt: TGCGCCAGCAGCTCCCGTCCTAGAGGACTAGCGGGAGTCATGGAGCAGTTCTTC; cdr3_aa: CASSSRPRGLAGVMEQFF
j_call: TRBJ1-2; clone_size: many; d_call: .; v_call: TRBV19; cdr3_nt: TGTGCCAGTATAGACAGGTCGAACTATGGCTACACCTTC; cdr3_aa: CASIDRSNYGYTF
j_call: TRBJ1-1; clone_size: .; d_call: .; v_call: TRBV29-1; cdr3_nt: TGCAGCGTACAGGGCTCGGGCACTGAAGCTTTCTTT; cdr3_aa: CSVQGSGTEAFF